This entry features one TCR beta chain sequence. Its antigen is currently unknown. J lost 4 bases, V lost 7 bases, and 9 bases had no gene match. The germline V gene has CDR1 SNHLY and CDR2 FYNNEI. This CDR3 region has 15 residues. Profiled with immunoSEQ multiplex PCR; TCRdb holds only in-frame clones, not every one. Seen here are roughly 13,000 clones, around 80% observed once, and the top ten hold around 30%. This entry comes from a study of somatic mutations in cytotoxic T cells in rheumatoid arthritis. At the level of the study: The authors flow-sorted some V beta antibody-stained T-cell populations at nearly 100% purity, including V beta1+ cells that they sequenced for TCRB. General observations from the study: Clonality measured in CD8+ T cells did not differ significantly between rheumatoid arthritis patients and age-matched healthy controls. For rheumatoid arthritis patients, CD8+ clonality increased with age, whereas it did not in healthy controls.

Separation of CD4+ and CD8+ cells was performed by positive magnetic bead selection, and purity was verified by flow cytometry. Sequenced material: CD8+ T cells sorted from blood. V gene TRBV2 combines with J gene TRBJ2-1, with 8 bases identical to TRBD2. The receptor was isolated from an adult with rheumatoid arthritis. The CDR3 DNA sequence: TGTGCCAGCACTACCCGTACTAGCGGTTACAATGAGCAGTTCTTC. Amino acid sequence: CASTTRTSGYNEQFF.